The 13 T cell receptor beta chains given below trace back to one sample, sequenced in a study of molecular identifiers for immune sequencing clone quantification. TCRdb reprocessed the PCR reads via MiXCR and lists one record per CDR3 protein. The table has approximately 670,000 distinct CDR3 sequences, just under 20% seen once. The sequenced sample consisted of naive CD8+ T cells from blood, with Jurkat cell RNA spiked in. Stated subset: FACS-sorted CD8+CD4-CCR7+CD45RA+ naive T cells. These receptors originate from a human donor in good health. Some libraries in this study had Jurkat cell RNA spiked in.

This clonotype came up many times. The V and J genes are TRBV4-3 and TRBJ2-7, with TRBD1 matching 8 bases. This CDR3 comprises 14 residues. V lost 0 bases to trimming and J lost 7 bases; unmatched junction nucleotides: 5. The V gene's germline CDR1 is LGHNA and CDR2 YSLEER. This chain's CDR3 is CASSQESGGQEQYF. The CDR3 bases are TGCGCCAGCAGCCAAGAGTCAGGGGGCCAAGAGCAGTACTTC.

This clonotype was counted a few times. CDR3 DNA: TGCAGTGCTAGAGTGGCTAGCGGGAGGGGTTACGAGCAGTACTTC. Translated: CSARVASGRGYEQYF. The J gene is TRBJ2-7, the V gene TRBV20-1; 12 positions agree with TRBD2. Unmatched junction bases numbered 5, after V lost 1 base and J lost 4 bases. Germline V CDR1 and CDR2: DFQATT, SNEGSKA (reference sequence). This CDR3 is built from 15 residues.

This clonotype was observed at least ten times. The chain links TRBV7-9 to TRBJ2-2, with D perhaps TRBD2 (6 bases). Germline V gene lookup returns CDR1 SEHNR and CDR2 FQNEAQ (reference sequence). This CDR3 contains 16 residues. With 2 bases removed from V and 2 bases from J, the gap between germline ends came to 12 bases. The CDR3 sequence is CASSLLEGINTGELFF. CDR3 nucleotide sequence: TGTGCCAGCAGCTTACTGGAGGGGATAAACACCGGGGAGCTGTTTTTT.

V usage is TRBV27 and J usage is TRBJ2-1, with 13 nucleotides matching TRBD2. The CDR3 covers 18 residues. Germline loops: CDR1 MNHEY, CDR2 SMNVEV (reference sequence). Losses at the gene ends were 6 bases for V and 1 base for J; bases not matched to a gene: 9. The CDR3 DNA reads TGTGCCAGCAGCACAGGACTAGCGGGAGTCAAGTCCTACAATGAGCAGTTCTTC. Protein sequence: CASSTGLAGVKSYNEQFF.

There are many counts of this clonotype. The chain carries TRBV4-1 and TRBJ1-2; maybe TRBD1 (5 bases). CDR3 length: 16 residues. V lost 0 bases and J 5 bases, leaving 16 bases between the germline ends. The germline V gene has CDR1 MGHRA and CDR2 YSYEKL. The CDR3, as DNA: TGCGCCAGCAGCCAAGATGTAGGGGCAGGAACTTATGGCTACACCTTC. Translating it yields CASSQDVGAGTYGYTF.

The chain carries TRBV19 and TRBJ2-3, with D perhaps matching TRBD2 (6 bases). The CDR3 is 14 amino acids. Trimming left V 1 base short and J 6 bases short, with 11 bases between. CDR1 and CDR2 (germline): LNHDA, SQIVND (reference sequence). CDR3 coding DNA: TGTGCCAGTAGTATAGGCGGGGCTGTTGATACGCAGTATTTT. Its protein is CASSIGGAVDTQYF.

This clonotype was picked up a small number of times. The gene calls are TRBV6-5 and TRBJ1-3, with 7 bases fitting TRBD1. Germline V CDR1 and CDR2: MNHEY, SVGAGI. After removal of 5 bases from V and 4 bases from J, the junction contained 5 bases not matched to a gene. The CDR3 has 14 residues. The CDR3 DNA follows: TGTGCCAGCAGTGATACAGGGGACGGAAACACCATATATTTT. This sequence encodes CASSDTGDGNTIYF.

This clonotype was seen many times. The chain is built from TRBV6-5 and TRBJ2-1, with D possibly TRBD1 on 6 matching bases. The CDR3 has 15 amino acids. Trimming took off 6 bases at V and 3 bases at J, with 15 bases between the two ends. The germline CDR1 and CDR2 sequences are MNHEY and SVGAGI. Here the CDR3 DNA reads TGTGCCAGCAGAGCCGATGGACAGCTCTACAATGAGCAGTTCTTC. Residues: CASRADGQLYNEQFF.

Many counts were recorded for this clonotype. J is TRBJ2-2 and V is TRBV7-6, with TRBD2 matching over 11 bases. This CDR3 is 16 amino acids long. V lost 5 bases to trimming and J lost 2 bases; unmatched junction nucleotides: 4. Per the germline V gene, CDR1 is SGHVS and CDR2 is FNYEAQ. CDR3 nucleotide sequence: TGTGCCAGCAGCCTCAGACTAGCGGGAAACACCGGGGAGCTGTTTTTT. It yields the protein CASSLRLAGNTGELFF.

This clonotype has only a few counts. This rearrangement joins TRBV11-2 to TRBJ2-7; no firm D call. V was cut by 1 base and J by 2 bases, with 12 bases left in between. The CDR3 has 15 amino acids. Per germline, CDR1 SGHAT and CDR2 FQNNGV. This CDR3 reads CASSLAYSNAYEQYF. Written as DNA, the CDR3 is TGTGCCAGCAGCTTAGCGTATTCCAACGCCTACGAGCAGTACTTC.

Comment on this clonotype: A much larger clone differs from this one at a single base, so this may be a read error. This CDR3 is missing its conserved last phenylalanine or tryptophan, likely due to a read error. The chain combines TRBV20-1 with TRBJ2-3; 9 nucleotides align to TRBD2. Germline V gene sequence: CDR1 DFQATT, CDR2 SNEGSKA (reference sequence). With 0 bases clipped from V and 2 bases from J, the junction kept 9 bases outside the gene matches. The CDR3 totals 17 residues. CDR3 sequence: CSARDQISGSSTDTQYS. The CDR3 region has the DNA TGCAGTGCTAGAGATCAAATTAGCGGGAGTTCCACAGATACGCAGTATTCT.

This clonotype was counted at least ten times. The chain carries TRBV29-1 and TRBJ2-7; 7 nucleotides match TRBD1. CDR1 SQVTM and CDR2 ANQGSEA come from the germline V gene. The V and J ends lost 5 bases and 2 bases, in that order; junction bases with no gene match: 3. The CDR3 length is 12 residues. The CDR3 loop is CSVKTGTYEQYF. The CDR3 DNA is TGCAGCGTTAAGACAGGGACCTACGAGCAGTACTTC.

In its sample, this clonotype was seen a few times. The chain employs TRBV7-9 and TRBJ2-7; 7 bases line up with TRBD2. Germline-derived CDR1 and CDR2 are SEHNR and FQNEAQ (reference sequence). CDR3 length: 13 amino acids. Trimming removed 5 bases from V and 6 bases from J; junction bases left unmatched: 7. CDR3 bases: TGTGCCAGCAGCCCAACGGGGACTATCGAGCAGTACTTC. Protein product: CASSPTGTIEQYF.